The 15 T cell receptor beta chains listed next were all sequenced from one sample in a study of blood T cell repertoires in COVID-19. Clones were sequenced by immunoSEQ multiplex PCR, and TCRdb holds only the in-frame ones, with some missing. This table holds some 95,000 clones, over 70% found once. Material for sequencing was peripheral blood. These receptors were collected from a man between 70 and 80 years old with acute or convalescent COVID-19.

The CDR3 reads CASSPRTGGEETQYF. For the CDR3, the DNA is TGTGCCAGCAGCCCCAGGACAGGGGGTGAAGAGACCCAGTACTTC. V and J are TRBV7-3 and TRBJ2-5; the match to TRBD1 covers 10 bases. CDR1 and CDR2 from the germline V gene are SGHTA and FQGTGA. The CDR3 covers 15 residues. J gave up 3 bases and V 5 bases, and 6 bases lay outside the gene matches.

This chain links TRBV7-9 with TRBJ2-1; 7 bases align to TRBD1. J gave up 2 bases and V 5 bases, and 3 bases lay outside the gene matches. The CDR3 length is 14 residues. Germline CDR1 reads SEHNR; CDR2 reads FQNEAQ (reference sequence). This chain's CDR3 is CASSPGTAYNEQFF. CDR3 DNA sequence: TGTGCCAGCAGCCCGGGGACAGCCTACAATGAGCAGTTCTTC.

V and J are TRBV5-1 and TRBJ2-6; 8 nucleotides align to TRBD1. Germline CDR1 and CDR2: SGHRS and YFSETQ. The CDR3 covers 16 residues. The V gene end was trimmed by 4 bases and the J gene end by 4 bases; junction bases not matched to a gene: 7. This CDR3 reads CASSLWTGTGANVLTF. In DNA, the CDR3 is TGCGCCAGCAGCCTCTGGACAGGGACAGGGGCCAACGTCCTGACTTTC.

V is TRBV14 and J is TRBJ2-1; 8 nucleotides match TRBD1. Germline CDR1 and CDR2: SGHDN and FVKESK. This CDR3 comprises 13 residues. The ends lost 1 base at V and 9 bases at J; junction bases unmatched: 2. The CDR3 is CASSQGQGSEQFF. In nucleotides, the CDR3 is TGTGCCAGCAGCCAAGGACAGGGGAGTGAGCAGTTCTTC.

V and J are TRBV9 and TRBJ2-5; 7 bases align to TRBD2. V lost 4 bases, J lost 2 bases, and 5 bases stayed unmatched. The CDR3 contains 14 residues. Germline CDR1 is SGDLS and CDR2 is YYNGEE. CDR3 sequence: CASSLRGGQETQYF. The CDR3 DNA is TGTGCCAGCAGCCTCCGGGGAGGGCAAGAGACCCAGTACTTC.

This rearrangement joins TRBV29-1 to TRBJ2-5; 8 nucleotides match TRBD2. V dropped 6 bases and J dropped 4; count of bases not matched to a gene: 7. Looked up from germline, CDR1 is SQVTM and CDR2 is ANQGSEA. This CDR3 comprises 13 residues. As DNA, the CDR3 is TGCAGCGTGAAAGCGGGAGTGATAGAGACCCAGTACTTC. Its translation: CSVKAGVIETQYF.

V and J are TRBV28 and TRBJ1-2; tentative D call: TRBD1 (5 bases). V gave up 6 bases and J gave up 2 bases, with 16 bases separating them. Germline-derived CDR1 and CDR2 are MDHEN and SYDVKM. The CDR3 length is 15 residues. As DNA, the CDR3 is TGTGCCAGCAGGGTACCGGGGGTCAGCAACTATGGCTACACCTTC. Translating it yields CASRVPGVSNYGYTF.

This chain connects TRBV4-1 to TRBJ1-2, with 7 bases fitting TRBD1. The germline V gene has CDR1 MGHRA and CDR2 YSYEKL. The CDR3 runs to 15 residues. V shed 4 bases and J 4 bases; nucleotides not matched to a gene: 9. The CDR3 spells CASSPQPGGSYGYTF. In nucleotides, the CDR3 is TGCGCCAGCAGCCCTCAACCAGGGGGTAGCTATGGCTACACCTTC.

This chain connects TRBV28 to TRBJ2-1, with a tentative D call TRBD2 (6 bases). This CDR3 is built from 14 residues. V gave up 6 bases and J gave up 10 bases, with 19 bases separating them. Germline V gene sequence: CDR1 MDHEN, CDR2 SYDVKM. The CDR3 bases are TGTGCCAGCAGCCTCGGGGGAGTCATAAGGGAGCAGTTCTTC. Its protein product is CASSLGGVIREQFF.

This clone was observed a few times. The CDR3 coding sequence is TGTGCCAGCAGCTTGGGATCCCGGGAGACCTACGAGCAGTACTTC. Its protein is CASSLGSRETYEQYF. This chain links TRBV5-6 with TRBJ2-7; tentative D call: TRBD2 (6 bases). V dropped 0 bases and J dropped 2 bases, with 12 bases sitting between them. Germline V gene lookup returns CDR1 SGHDT and CDR2 YYEEEE. This CDR3 has 15 residues.

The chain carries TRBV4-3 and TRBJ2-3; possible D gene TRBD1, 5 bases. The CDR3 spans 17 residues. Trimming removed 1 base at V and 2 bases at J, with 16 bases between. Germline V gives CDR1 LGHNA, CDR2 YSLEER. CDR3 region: CASSQVQIVDTTDTQYF. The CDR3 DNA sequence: TGCGCCAGCAGCCAAGTCCAAATTGTGGACACCACAGATACGCAGTATTTT.

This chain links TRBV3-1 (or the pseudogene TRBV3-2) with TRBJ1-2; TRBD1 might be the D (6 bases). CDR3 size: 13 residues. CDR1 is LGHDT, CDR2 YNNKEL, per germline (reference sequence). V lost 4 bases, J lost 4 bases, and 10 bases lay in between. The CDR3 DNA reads TGTGCCAGCAGCCCGGGACAACCCTATGGCTACACCTTC. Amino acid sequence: CASSPGQPYGYTF.

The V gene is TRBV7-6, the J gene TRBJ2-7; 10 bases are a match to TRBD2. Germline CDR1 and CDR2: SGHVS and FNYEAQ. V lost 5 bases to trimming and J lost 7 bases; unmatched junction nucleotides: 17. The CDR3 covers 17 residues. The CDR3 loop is CASSAVPVASGSGEQYF. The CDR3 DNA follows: TGTGCCAGCAGCGCAGTTCCGGTGGCTAGCGGGAGTGGAGAGCAGTACTTC.

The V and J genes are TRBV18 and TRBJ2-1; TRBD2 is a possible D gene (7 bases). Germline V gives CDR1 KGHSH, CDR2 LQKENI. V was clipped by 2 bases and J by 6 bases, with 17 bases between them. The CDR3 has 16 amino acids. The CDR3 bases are TGTGCCAGCTCACCAAATATGGCGGGGGCGGGCAATGAGCAGTTCTTC. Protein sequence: CASSPNMAGAGNEQFF. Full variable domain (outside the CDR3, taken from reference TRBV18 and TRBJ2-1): NAGVMQNPRHLVRRRGQEARLRCSPMKGHSHVYWYRQLPEEGLKFMVYLQKENIIDESGMPKERFSAEFPKEGPSILRIQQVVRGDSAAYFCASSPNMAGAGNEQFFGPGTRLTVL.

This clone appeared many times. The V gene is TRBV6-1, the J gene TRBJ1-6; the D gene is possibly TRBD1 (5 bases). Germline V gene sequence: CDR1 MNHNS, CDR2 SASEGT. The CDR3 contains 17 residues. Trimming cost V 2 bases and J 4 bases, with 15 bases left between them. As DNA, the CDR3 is TGTGCCAGCAGTGAACCAGGAAGGGGACTGTATAATTCACCCCTCCACTTT. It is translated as CASSEPGRGLYNSPLHF.